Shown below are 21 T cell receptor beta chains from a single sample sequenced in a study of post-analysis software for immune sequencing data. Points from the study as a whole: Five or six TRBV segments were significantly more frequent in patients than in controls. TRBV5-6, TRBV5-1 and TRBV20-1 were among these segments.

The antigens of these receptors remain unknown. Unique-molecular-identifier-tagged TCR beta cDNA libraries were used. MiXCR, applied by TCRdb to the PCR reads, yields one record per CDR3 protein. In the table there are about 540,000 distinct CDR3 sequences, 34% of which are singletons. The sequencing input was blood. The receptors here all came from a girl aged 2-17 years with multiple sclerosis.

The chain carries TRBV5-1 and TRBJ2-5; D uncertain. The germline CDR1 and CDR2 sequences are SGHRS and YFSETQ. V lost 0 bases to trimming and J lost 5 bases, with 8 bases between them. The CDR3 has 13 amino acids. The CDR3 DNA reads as TGCGCCAGCAGCTTGGAGGATCTGGAGACCCAGTACTTC. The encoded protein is CASSLEDLETQYF.

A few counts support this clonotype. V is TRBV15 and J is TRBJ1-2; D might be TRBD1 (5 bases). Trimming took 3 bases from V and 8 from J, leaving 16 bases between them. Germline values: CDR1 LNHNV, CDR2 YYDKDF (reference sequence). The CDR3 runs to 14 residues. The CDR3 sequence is CATSSPRRGGGYTF. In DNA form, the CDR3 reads TGTGCCACCAGCAGCCCTCGTAGGGGAGGAGGCTACACCTTC.

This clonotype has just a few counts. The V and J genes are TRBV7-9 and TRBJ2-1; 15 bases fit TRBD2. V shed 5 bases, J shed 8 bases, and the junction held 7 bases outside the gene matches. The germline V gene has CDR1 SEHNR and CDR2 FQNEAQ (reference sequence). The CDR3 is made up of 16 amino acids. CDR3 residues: CASSHRTSGGADEQFF. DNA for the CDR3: TGTGCCAGCAGCCATCGGACTAGCGGGGGGGCAGATGAGCAGTTCTTC. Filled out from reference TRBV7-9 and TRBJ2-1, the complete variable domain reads DTGVSQNPRHKITKRGQNVTFRCDPISEHNRLYWYRQTLGQGPEFLTYFQNEAQLEKSRLLSDRFSAERPKGSFSTLEIQRTEQGDSAMYLCASSHRTSGGADEQFFGPGTRLTVL.

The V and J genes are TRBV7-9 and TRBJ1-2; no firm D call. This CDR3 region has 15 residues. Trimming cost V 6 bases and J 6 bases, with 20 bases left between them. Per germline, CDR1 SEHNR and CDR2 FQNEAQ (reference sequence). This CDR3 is CASSPEGELFNGYTF. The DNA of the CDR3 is TGTGCCAGCAGTCCCGAAGGAGAGTTATTTAATGGCTACACCTTC.

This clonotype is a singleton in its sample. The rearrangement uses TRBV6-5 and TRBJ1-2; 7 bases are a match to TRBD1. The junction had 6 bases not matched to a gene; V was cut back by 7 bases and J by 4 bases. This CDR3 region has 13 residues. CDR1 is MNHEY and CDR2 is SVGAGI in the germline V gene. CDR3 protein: CASTRQGFYGYTF. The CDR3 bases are TGTGCCAGCACCCGACAGGGATTCTATGGCTACACCTTC.

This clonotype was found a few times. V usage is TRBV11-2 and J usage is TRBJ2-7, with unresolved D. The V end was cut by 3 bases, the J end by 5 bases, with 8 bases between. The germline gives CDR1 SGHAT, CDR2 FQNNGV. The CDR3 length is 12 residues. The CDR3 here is CASSFAKNEQYF. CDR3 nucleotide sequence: TGTGCCAGCAGCTTCGCAAAGAACGAGCAGTACTTC.

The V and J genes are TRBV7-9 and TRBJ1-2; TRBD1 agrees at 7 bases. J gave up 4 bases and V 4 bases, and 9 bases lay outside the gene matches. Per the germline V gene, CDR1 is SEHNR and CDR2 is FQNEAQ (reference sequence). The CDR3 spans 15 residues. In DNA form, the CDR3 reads TGTGCCAGCAGCTCTGGACAGGCCAGGTTCTATGGCTACACCTTC. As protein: CASSSGQARFYGYTF.

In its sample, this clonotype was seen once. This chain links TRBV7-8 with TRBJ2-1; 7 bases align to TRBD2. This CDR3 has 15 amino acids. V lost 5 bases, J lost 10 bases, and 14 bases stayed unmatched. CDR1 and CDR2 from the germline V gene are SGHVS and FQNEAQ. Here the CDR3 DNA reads TGTGCCAGCAGCACGCGACTAGAGCCGGGAGGAGAGCAGTTCTTC. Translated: CASSTRLEPGGEQFF.

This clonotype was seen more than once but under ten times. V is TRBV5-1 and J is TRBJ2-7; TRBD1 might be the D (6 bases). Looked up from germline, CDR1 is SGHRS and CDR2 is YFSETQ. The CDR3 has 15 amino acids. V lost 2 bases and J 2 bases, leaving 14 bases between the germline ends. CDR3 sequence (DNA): TGCGCCAGCAGCTTTACAGGGTCCCGTACCTACGAGCAGTACTTC. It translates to CASSFTGSRTYEQYF.

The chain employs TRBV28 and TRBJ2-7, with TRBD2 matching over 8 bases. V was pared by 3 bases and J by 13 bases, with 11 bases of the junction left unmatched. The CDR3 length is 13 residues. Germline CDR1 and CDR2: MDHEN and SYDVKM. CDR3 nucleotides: TGTGCCAGCAGTTTTTCGTTAGCGGGGCGACAATACTTC. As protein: CASSFSLAGRQYF.

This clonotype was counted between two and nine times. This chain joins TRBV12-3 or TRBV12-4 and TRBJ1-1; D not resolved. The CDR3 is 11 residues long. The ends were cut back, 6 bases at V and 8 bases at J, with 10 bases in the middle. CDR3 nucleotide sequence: TGTGCCAGCAGCATGAAACTCGAAGCTTTCTTT. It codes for CASSMKLEAFF.

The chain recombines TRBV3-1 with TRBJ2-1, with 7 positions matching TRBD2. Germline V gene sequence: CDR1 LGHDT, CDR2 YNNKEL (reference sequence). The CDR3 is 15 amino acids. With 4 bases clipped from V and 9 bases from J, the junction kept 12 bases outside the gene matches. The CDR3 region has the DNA TGTGCCAGCAGCCCGCGGGGACTAAGTAGGGGTGAGCAGTTCTTC. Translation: CASSPRGLSRGEQFF.

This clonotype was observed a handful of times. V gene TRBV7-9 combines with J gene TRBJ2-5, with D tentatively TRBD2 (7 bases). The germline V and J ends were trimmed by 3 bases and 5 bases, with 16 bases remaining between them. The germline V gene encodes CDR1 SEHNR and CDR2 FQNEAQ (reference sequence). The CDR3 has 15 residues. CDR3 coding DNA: TGTGCCAGCAGCTTCGTAACGGGGGGCGAGGAGACCCAGTACTTC. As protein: CASSFVTGGEETQYF.

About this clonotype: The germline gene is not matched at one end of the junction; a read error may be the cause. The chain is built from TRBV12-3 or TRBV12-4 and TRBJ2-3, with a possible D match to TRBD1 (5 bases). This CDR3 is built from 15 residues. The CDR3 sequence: CASSSQGLPTDRQYF. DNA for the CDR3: TGTGCCAGCAGTTCCCAGGGTTTGCCCACAGATAGGCAGTATTTT.

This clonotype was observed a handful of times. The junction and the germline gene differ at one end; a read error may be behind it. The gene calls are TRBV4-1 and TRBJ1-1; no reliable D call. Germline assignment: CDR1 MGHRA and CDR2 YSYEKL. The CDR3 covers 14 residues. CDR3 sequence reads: CASNQDRVPYEAFF. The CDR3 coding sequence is TGCGCCAGCAACCAAGATAGGGTACCCTATGAAGCTTTCTTT.

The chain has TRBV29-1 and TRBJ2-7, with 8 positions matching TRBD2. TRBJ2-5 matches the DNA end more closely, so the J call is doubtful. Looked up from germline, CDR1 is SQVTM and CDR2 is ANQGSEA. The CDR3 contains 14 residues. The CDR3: CSVERGGHPETQYF. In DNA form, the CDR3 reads TGCAGCGTTGAACGGGGGGGCCACCCGGAGACCCAGTACTTC.

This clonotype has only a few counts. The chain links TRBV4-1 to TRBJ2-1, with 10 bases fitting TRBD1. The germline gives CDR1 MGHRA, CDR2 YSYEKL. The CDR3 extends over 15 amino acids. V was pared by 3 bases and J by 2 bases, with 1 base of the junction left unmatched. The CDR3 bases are TGCGCCAGCAGCCACGGGACAGGGGCCTACAATGAGCAGTTCTTC. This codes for CASSHGTGAYNEQFF.

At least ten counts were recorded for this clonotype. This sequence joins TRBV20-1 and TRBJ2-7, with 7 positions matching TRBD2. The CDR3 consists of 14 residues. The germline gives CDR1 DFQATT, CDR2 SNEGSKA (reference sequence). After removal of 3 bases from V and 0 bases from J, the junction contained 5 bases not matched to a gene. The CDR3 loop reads CSASPGGSSYEQYF. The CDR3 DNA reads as TGCAGTGCTAGCCCCGGGGGGAGCTCCTACGAGCAGTACTTC.

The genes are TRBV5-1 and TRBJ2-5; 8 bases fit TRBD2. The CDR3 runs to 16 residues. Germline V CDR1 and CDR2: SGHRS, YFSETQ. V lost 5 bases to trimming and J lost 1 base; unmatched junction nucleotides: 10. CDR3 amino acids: CASSQIAGRIQETQYF. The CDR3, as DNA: TGCGCCAGCAGTCAGATAGCGGGGAGAATCCAAGAGACCCAGTACTTC. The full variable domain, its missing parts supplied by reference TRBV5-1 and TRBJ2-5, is KAGVTQTPRYLIKTRGQQVTLSCSPISGHRSVSWYQQTPGQGLQFLFEYFSETQRNKGNFPGRFSGRQFSNSRSEMNVSTLELGDSALYLCASSQIAGRIQETQYFGPGTRLLVL.

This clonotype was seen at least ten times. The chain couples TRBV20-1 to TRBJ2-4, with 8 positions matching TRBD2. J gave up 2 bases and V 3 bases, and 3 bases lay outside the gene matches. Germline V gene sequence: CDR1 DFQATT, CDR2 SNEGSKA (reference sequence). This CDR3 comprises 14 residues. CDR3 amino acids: CSASGGASKNIQYF. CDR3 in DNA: TGCAGTGCTAGCGGGGGGGCCTCCAAAAACATTCAGTACTTC.

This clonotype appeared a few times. The CDR3 sequence: CATSKVGRNTGELFF. For the CDR3, the DNA is TGTGCCACCAGCAAGGTTGGCAGGAACACCGGGGAGCTGTTTTTT. This sequence joins TRBV15 and TRBJ2-2; no clear D. Trimming pared 4 bases from V and 1 base from J, leaving 10 bases between. Germline lookup yields CDR1 LNHNV and CDR2 YYDKDF (reference sequence). The CDR3 totals 15 residues.